This TCR beta chain was captured by sequencing in a study of T cell changes during pregnancy in multiple sclerosis. Assay used: immunoSEQ multiplex PCR; TCRdb lists only in-frame clones, some missing. The sample lists tens of thousands of clones, approximately 93% seen once, with over 0.12% in the top ten. The CDR3 covers 16 residues. Trimming cost V 5 bases and J 6 bases; bases outside gene matches: 11. CDR1 is LNHDA, CDR2 SQIVND, per germline (reference sequence). This chain links TRBV19 with TRBJ2-1; TRBD1 agrees at 9 bases. This specimen was CD4+ T cells from peripheral blood mononuclear cells, taken after pregnancy. This clonotype was obtained from a female donor with multiple sclerosis, enrolled in a pregnancy study. CDR3 residues: CASSPYAGTGTNEQFF. Here the CDR3 DNA reads TGTGCCAGTAGTCCCTACGCCGGGACAGGGACCAATGAGCAGTTCTTC.